This record covers a single T cell receptor (beta chain). Germline-derived CDR1 and CDR2 are SGHTA and FQGNSA. The CDR3 loop spans 14 amino acids. The ends were cut back, 3 bases at V and 5 bases at J, with 13 bases in the middle. Some clones are missing from TCRdb's copy, which holds only in-frame ones; the method was immunoSEQ multiplex PCR. Of some 48,000 clones listed, about 81% are singletons. This sample stems from a study of OX40 agonist ivuxolimab in advanced cancers. Turning to the study itself: Enrolled patients in dose escalation had cancers that were hepatocellular carcinoma, melanoma, renal cell or head and neck cancer.

The TCR sequence derives from an adult with an advanced solid tumor such as melanoma, head and neck, liver or kidney cancer. The chain carries TRBV7-2 and TRBJ2-5; possible D gene TRBD2, 5 bases. The material was CD4+ or CD8+ T cells sorted from blood, obtained in a trial of the OX40 agonist ivuxolimab. The CDR3 spells CASSFVGIGETQYF. CDR3 nucleotide sequence: TGTGCCAGCAGCTTCGTCGGGATTGGGGAGACCCAGTACTTC.